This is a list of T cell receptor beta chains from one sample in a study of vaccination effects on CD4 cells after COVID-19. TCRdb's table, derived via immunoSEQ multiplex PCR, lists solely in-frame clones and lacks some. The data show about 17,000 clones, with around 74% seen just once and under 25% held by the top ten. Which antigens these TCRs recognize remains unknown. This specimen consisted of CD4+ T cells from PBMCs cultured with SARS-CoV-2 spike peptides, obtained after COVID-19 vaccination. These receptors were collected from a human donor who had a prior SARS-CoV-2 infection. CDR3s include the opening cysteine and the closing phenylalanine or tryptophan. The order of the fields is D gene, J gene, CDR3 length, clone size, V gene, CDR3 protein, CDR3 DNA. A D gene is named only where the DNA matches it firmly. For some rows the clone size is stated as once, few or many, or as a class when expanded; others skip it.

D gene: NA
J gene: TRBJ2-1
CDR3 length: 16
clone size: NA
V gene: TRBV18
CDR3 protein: CASSASGQSIDNEQFF
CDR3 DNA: TGTGCCAGCTCAGCCTCAGGCCAGAGTATAGACAATGAGCAGTTCTTC

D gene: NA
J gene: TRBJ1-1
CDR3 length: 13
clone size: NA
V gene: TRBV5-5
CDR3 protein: CASSFAPNTEAFF
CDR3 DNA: TGTGCCAGCAGCTTCGCCCCGAACACTGAAGCTTTCTTT

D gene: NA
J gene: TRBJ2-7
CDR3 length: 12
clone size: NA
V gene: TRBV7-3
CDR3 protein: CASSLPGAEQYF
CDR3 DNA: TGTGCCAGCAGCTTACCGGGGGCCGAGCAGTACTTC

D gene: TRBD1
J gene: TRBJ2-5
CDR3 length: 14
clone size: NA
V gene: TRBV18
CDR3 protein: CASSPSGQGETQYF
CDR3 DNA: TGTGCCAGCTCACCCTCAGGACAGGGTGAGACCCAGTACTTC

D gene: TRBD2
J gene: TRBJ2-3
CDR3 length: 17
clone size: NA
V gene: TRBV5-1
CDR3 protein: CASSPLTSGGLTDTQYF
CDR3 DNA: TGCGCCAGCAGCCCGTTGACTAGCGGGGGCCTCACAGATACGCAGTATTTT

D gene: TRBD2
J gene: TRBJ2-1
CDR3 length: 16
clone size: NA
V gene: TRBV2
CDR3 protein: CASSGLVASGYNEQFF
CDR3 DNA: TGTGCCAGCAGTGGCCTTGTTGCTAGCGGGTACAATGAGCAGTTCTTC

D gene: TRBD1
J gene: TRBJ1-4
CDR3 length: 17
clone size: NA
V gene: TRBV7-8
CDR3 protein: CASSFGGFGTGDEKLFF
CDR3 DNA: TGTGCCAGCAGCTTCGGTGGCTTTGGGACAGGTGATGAAAAACTGTTTTTT

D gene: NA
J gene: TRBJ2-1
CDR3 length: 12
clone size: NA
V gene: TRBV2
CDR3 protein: CASTVGTNEQFF
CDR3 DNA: TGTGCCAGCACTGTGGGAACTAATGAGCAGTTCTTC

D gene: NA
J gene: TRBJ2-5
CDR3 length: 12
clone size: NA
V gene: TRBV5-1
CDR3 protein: CASSYDGETQYF
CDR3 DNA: TGCGCCAGCAGCTATGATGGAGAGACCCAGTACTTC

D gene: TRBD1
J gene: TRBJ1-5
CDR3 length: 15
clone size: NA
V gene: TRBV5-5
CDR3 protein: CASSLRTGLNQPQHF
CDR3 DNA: TGTGCCAGCAGCCTACGGACAGGGCTTAATCAGCCCCAGCATTTT

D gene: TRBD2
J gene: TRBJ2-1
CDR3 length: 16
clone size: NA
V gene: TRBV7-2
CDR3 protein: CASSGPGLAGYNEQFF
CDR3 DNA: TGTGCCAGCAGCGGGCCGGGACTAGCGGGATACAATGAGCAGTTCTTC

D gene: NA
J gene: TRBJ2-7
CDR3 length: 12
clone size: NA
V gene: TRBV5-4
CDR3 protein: CASSLPSYEQYF
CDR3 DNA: TGTGCCAGCAGCTTGCCGTCCTACGAGCAGTACTTC

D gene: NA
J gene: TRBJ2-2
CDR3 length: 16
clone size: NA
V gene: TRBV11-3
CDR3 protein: CASSSGWPNNTGELFF
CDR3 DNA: TGTGCCAGCAGCTCCGGGTGGCCTAACAACACCGGGGAGCTGTTTTTT

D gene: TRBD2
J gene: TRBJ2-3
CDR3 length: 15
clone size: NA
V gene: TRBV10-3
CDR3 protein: CAISGAGGLTDTQYF
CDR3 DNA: TGTGCCATCAGTGGAGCGGGGGGTCTCACAGATACGCAGTATTTT

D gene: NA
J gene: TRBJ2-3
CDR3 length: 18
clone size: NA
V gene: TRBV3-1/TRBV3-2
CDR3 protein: CASSQNPSLALVADTQYF
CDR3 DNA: TGTGCCAGCAGCCAAAACCCCAGCCTTGCTCTGGTGGCAGATACGCAGTATTTT

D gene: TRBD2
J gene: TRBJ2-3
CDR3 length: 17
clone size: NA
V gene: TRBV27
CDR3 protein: CASSLFGLAASTDTQYF
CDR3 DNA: TGTGCCAGCAGTTTATTCGGACTAGCGGCTAGCACAGATACGCAGTATTTT

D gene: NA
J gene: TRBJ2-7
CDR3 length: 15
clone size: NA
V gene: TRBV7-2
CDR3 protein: CASSQRALLPYEQYF
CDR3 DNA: TGTGCCAGCAGCCAAAGAGCGCTTTTACCTTACGAGCAGTACTTC

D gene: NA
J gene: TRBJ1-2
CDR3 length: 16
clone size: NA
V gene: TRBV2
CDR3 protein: CASTGHRGVGGYGYTF
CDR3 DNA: TGTGCCAGCACAGGACATAGGGGCGTAGGTGGCTATGGCTACACCTTC

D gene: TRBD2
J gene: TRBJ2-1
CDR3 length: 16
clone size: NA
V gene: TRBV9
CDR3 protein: CASSVDGGSGYNEQFF
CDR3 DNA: TGTGCCAGCAGCGTAGATGGCGGGAGTGGCTACAATGAGCAGTTCTTC

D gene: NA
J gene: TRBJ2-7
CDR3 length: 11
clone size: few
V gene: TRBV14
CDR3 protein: CASSQGPEQYF
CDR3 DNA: TGTGCCAGCAGCCAAGGCCCCGAGCAGTACTTC

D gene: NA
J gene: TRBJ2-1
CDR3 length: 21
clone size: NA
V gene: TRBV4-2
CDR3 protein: CASSPRHQRGSGPTKFNEQFF
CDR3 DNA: TGTGCCAGCAGCCCGCGTCATCAAAGGGGGAGCGGCCCAACCAAATTCAATGAGCAGTTCTTC

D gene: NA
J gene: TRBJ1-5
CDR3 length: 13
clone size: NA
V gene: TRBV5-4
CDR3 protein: CASSFGGTQPQHF
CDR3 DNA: TGTGCCAGCAGCTTCGGGGGTACCCAGCCCCAGCATTTT

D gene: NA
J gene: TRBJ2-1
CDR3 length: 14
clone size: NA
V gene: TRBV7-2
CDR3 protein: CASSLSLAYNEQFF
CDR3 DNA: TGTGCCAGCAGCTTAAGTCTAGCCTACAATGAGCAGTTCTTC

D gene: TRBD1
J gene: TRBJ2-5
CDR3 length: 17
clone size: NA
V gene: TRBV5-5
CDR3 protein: CASSLDTGTGLQETQYF
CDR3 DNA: TGTGCCAGCAGCTTGGATACCGGGACAGGACTACAAGAGACCCAGTACTTC

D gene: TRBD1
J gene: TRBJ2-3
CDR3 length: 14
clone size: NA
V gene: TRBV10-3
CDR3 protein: CAIRGQGRTDTQYF
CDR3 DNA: TGTGCCATCAGGGGACAGGGCAGGACAGATACGCAGTATTTT

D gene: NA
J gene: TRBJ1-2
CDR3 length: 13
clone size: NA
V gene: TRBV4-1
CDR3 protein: CASSQGLDYGYTF
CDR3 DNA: TGCGCCAGCAGCCAGGGGCTGGACTATGGCTACACCTTC

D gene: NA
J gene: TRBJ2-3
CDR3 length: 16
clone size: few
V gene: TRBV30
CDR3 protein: CAWSSPGITSTDTQYF
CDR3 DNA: TGTGCCTGGAGTTCCCCAGGGATTACTAGCACAGATACGCAGTATTTT

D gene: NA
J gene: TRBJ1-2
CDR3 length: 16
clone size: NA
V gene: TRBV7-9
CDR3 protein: CASSPSLGQGVDGYTF
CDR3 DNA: TGTGCCAGCAGCCCAAGCTTAGGGCAGGGAGTCGATGGCTACACCTTC

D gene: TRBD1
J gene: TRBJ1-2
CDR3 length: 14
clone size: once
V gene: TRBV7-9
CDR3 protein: CASSFGQGGNGYTF
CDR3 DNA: TGTGCCAGCAGCTTCGGACAGGGGGGAAATGGCTACACCTTC

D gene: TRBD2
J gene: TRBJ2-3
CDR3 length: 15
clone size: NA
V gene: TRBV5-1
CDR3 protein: CASSFGLAGADTQYF
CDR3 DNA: TGCGCCAGCAGTTTTGGACTAGCGGGAGCAGATACGCAGTATTTT

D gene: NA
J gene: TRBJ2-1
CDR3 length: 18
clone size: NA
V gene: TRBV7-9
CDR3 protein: CASSLGRYGNRDSQEQFF
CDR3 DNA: TGTGCCAGCAGCTTAGGTCGATATGGGAATAGAGATAGTCAGGAGCAGTTCTTC

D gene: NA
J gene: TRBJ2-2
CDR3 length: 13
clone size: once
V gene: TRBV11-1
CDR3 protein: CASSLVFTGELFF
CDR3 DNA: TGTGCCAGCAGCTTGGTTTTCACCGGGGAGCTGTTTTTT

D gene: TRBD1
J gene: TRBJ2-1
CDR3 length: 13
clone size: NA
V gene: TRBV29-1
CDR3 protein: CSVGDRGYNEQFF
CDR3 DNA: TGCAGCGTCGGGGACAGGGGCTACAATGAGCAGTTCTTC

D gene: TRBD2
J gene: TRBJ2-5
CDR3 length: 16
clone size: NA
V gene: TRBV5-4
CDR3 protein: CASSRPIAGTQETQYF
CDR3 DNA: TGTGCCAGCAGCCGTCCGATAGCGGGGACCCAAGAGACCCAGTACTTC

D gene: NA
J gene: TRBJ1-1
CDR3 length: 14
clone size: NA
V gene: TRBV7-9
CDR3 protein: CASRAGQANTEAFF
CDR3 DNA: TGTGCCAGCAGAGCAGGACAAGCGAACACTGAAGCTTTCTTT

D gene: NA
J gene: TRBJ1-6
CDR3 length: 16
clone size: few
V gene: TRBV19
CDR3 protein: CASSPRPTSYNSPLHF
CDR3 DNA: TGTGCCAGTAGTCCCCGACCCACCTCCTATAATTCACCCCTCCACTTT

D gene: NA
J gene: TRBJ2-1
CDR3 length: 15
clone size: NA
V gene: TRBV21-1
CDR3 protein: CASPQGLQDYNEQFF
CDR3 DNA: TGTGCCAGCCCTCAAGGACTACAGGACTACAATGAGCAGTTCTTC

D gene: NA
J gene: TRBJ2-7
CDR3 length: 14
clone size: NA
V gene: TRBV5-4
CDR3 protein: CASSLDGSSYEQYF
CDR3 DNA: TGTGCCAGCAGCTTAGACGGGTCCTCCTACGAGCAGTACTTC

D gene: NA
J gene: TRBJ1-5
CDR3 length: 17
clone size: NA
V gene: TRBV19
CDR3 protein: CASSMARGVGRNQPQHF
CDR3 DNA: TGTGCCAGTAGTATGGCCCGGGGGGTGGGGCGCAATCAGCCCCAGCATTTT

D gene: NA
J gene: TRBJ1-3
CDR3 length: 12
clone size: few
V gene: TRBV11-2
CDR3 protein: CGSATSGNTIYF
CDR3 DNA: TGTGGCTCCGCAACCTCTGGAAACACCATATATTTT

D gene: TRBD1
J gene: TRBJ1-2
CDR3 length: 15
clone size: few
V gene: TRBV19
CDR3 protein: CASMGWDRVLYGYTF
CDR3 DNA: TGTGCCAGTATGGGCTGGGACAGGGTCCTCTATGGCTACACCTTC

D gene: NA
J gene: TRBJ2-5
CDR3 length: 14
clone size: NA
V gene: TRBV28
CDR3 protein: CASSLGQPTKTQYF
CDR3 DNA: TGTGCCAGCAGTTTAGGACAGCCGACGAAGACCCAGTACTTC

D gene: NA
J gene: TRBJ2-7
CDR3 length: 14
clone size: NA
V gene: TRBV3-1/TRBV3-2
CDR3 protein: CASKQGALSYEQYF
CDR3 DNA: TGTGCCAGCAAGCAAGGGGCCTTATCCTACGAGCAGTACTTC